The 20 T cell receptor beta chains listed next were all sequenced from one sample in a study of cytomegalovirus exposure and HLA in healthy donors. PCR amplification relied on 60 Vbeta primers (plus 13 Jbeta primers). Generated by immunoSEQ multiplex PCR, the TCRdb table keeps only in-frame clones and is missing some. The sample includes about 140,000 clones, around 75% of them seen just once. Sequencing was performed on PBMCs. Receptors originate from a man younger than 35 in good health and CMV-seropositive.

Here the CDR3 reads CASSPDRASYNSPLHF. CDR3 bases: TGTGCCAGCAGTCCCGACAGGGCCTCCTATAATTCACCCCTCCACTTT. The rearrangement joins TRBV28 to TRBJ1-6; 7 nucleotides agree with TRBD1. This CDR3 has 16 residues. Per the germline V gene, CDR1 is MDHEN and CDR2 is SYDVKM. V was pared by 5 bases and J by 0 bases, with 4 bases of the junction left unmatched.

This rearrangement joins TRBV29-1 to TRBJ2-7; 10 bases align to TRBD1. The CDR3 has 13 amino acids. Germline V gives CDR1 SQVTM, CDR2 ANQGSEA. V dropped 6 bases and J dropped 4; count of bases not matched to a gene: 6. The CDR3 DNA is TGCAGCGTCGGACAGGGGGAGCGTTACGAGCAGTACTTC. Translated: CSVGQGERYEQYF.

Only one count was recorded for this clone. The rearrangement uses TRBV19 and TRBJ2-5; D is ambiguous. Between the trimmed V and J ends, which lost 8 bases and 2 bases, there was a span of 9 bases. Germline values: CDR1 LNHDA, CDR2 SQIVND (reference sequence). The CDR3 is 12 residues long. CDR3 amino acids: CASPTRQETQYF. CDR3 bases: TGTGCCAGTCCCACCCGGCAAGAGACCCAGTACTTC.

This clone was seen only a few times. The chain employs TRBV5-1 and TRBJ2-1, with TRBD1 matching 7 bases. The CDR3 covers 14 residues. Germline V gene sequence: CDR1 SGHRS, CDR2 YFSETQ. The trim removed 3 bases at V and 5 bases at J, leaving 5 bases unmatched. In nucleotides, the CDR3 is TGCGCCAGCAGCTACCGACAGGGAAACAATGAGCAGTTCTTC. Protein sequence: CASSYRQGNNEQFF.

The V and J genes are TRBV5-6 and TRBJ2-1; maybe TRBD2 (5 bases). This CDR3 region has 15 residues. Trimming left V 4 bases short and J 8 bases short, with 19 bases between. Per the germline V gene, CDR1 is SGHDT and CDR2 is YYEEEE. CDR3 sequence: CASSPWRVAWDEQFF. CDR3 in DNA: TGTGCCAGCAGCCCATGGCGGGTGGCCTGGGATGAGCAGTTCTTC.

The V call is TRBV27, the J call TRBJ1-1; tentatively, D is TRBD1 (5 bases). V dropped 3 bases and J dropped 4 bases, with 18 bases sitting between them. In germline, CDR1 is MNHEY, CDR2 SMNVEV (reference sequence). The CDR3 loop spans 16 amino acids. The CDR3 DNA follows: TGTGCCAGCAGTTTGGAGGGACGGGGCTGGCGCACTGAAGCTTTCTTT. It encodes CASSLEGRGWRTEAFF.

The sample holds one count of this clone. The chain is built from TRBV2 and TRBJ2-7, with D possibly TRBD2 on 5 matching bases. Per germline, CDR1 SNHLY and CDR2 FYNNEI. This CDR3 is built from 12 residues. V lost 8 bases and J lost 2, with 10 bases in between. This chain's CDR3 is CASVQAAYEQYF. The CDR3 DNA sequence: TGTGCCAGCGTCCAAGCGGCCTACGAGCAGTACTTC. Supplemented by reference TRBV2 and TRBJ2-7, the full variable domain reads EPEVTQTPSHQVTQMGQEVILRCVPISNHLYFYWYRQILGQKVEFLVSFYNNEISEKSEIFDDQFSVERPDGSNFTLKIRSTKLEDSAMYFCASVQAAYEQYFGPGTRLTVT.

The CDR3 nucleotides are TGTGCCAGCAGCTTCCGGCGGGATAAATACAATGAGCAGTTCTTC. This codes for CASSFRRDKYNEQFF. This rearrangement joins TRBV7-3 to TRBJ2-1, with a possible D match to TRBD2 (6 bases). V was trimmed by 3 bases and J by 4 bases, leaving 13 bases between them. The CDR3 extends over 15 amino acids. Germline CDR1 reads SGHTA; CDR2 reads FQGTGA.

The chain carries TRBV5-1 and TRBJ2-7, with TRBD2 as a possible D gene (5 bases). In germline, CDR1 is SGHRS, CDR2 YFSETQ. This CDR3 spans 15 amino acids. Trimming removed 5 bases at V and 0 bases at J, with 15 bases between. The CDR3: CASSYDGVSSYEQYF. The CDR3 bases are TGCGCCAGCAGTTATGACGGGGTGAGCTCCTACGAGCAGTACTTC. The entire variable domain, with the rest obtained from reference TRBV5-1 and TRBJ2-7, is as follows: KAGVTQTPRYLIKTRGQQVTLSCSPISGHRSVSWYQQTPGQGLQFLFEYFSETQRNKGNFPGRFSGRQFSNSRSEMNVSTLELGDSALYLCASSYDGVSSYEQYFGPGTRLTVT.

V usage is TRBV25-1 and J usage is TRBJ1-4; possibly TRBD1 for D (6 bases). The germline CDR1 and CDR2 sequences are MGHDK and SYGVNS. Trimming pared 7 bases from V and 8 bases from J, leaving 17 bases between. The CDR3 runs to 14 residues. The CDR3 DNA is TGTGCCAGCAAGGGACAACGGAACCGCGAAAAACTGTTTTTT. This encodes CASKGQRNREKLFF.

The J gene is TRBJ1-6, the V gene TRBV30, with D maybe TRBD1 (6 bases). Germline values: CDR1 GTSNPN, CDR2 SVGIG (reference sequence). CDR3 size: 14 residues. V lost 3 bases and J lost 8, with 14 bases in between. CDR3 loop: CAWSAGQLDSPLHF. The DNA for the CDR3 is TGTGCCTGGAGCGCAGGACAGCTCGATTCACCCCTCCACTTT.

CDR3 sequence: CASSLHSEAFF. The DNA of the CDR3 is TGTGCCAGCAGCTTACACTCTGAAGCTTTCTTT. This sequence joins TRBV13 and TRBJ1-1; unclear D gene. Germline loops: CDR1 PRHDT, CDR2 FYEKMQ (reference sequence). The V end was cut by 2 bases, the J end by 6 bases, with 4 bases between. The CDR3 is 11 amino acids.

The chain couples TRBV6-1 to TRBJ1-5, with a tentative D call TRBD1 (5 bases). CDR3 length equals 15 residues. V was shortened by 5 bases and J by 4 bases, with 15 bases between the two germline ends. Looked up from germline, CDR1 is MNHNS and CDR2 is SASEGT. Here the CDR3 reads CASSMDNMWNQPQHF. The DNA of the CDR3 is TGTGCCAGCAGTATGGACAACATGTGGAATCAGCCCCAGCATTTT.

This clone has a single count. The CDR3 here is CASSSLPGGISYEQYF. The CDR3 nucleotides read TGTGCCAGCAGTTCTCTCCCAGGGGGCATTTCCTACGAGCAGTACTTC. This chain links TRBV6-5 with TRBJ2-7; TRBD1 matches at 8 bases. V lost 4 bases to trimming and J lost 1 base; unmatched junction nucleotides: 9. The CDR3 spans 16 residues. Germline CDR1 is MNHEY and CDR2 is SVGAGI.

The genes are TRBV5-1 and TRBJ2-7, with D maybe TRBD2 (5 bases). Deletions cut 4 bases from V and 7 bases from J, with 21 bases between. CDR1 is SGHRS and CDR2 is YFSETQ in the germline V gene. The CDR3 totals 15 residues. In DNA, the CDR3 is TGCGCCAGCAGCCTCTCTTTGGAACCTCGGGGTGAGCAGTACTTC. It codes for CASSLSLEPRGEQYF.

V and J are TRBV25-1 and TRBJ2-5, with TRBD2 matching 9 bases. The DNA end is a closer match to TRBJ2-7, so the J assignment may be wrong. The CDR3 sequence is 15 residues long. The germline CDR1 and CDR2 sequences are MGHDK and SYGVNS. The chain's CDR3 is CASSGASGIMDEQYF. The CDR3 coding sequence is TGTGCCAGCAGTGGGGCTAGCGGGATCATGGACGAGCAGTACTTC.

The genes are TRBV7-3 and TRBJ2-2, with 9 bases fitting TRBD1. The CDR3 runs to 15 residues. Germline-derived CDR1 and CDR2 are SGHTA and FQGTGA. Germline trimming cut 4 bases from V and 6 bases from J; bases unmatched to any gene: 6. The CDR3 spells CASSSERTGAGELFF. The CDR3 DNA is TGTGCCAGCAGCTCCGAGCGGACAGGGGCCGGGGAGCTGTTTTTT.

The chain combines TRBV6-1 with TRBJ2-7; TRBD1 matches at 7 bases. The CDR3 sequence is 15 residues long. V was clipped by 6 bases and J by 4 bases; unmatched bases: 12. Germline assignment: CDR1 MNHNS and CDR2 SASEGT. The CDR3 DNA follows: TGTGCCAGCAGCAGAACCGGGACAGATCCTTACGAGCAGTACTTC. Its translation: CASSRTGTDPYEQYF.

The chain employs TRBV28 and TRBJ2-7; tentatively, D is TRBD1 (6 bases). Per germline, CDR1 MDHEN and CDR2 SYDVKM. V shed 6 bases and J shed 0 bases, with 21 bases lying between them. The CDR3 runs 17 residues. DNA of the CDR3: TGTGCCAGCAGCCTATTGGACAGATCCATTTACTCCTACGAGCAGTACTTC. Translation: CASSLLDRSIYSYEQYF.

As regards this clone: The junction and the germline gene differ at one end; a read error may be behind it. The CDR3 protein is CASSLAGGQTYAQYF. The CDR3 coding sequence is TGTGCCAGCAGCTTAGCTGGTGGGCAGACCTACGCGCAGTACTTC. The chain employs TRBV7-2 and TRBJ2-7; D call uncertain. Germline V gives CDR1 SGHTA, CDR2 FQGNSA. The CDR3 runs to 15 residues.